This T cell receptor (beta chain) was captured by sequencing in a study of PD-1 blockade in mismatch repair-deficient tumors. Looking at the study overall: All were previously treated, progressing patients with about twelve mismatch repair-deficient cancer types. Study-level points and caveats: Tumor-resident clones, often absent from pretreatment blood, expanded after pembrolizumab and then contracted.

PCR or immunohistochemistry showed mismatch repair deficiency in every enrolled patient. TCRs were sequenced from a few patients responding to pembrolizumab. Only in-frame clones appear in the TCRdb table, and some are missing; sequencing was by immunoSEQ multiplex PCR. The table has approximately 80,000 clones, roughly 80% seen once. As to this clone: Its specificity is unknown.

CDR3 size: 16 residues. Between the trimmed V and J ends, which lost 6 bases and 1 base, there was a span of 18 bases. In germline, CDR1 is SGHAT, CDR2 FQNNGV. The receptor's source is an adult with mismatch repair-deficient cancer. The rearrangement joins TRBV11-2 to TRBJ1-1; a possible D gene is TRBD1 (5 bases). Material: peripheral blood, obtained 44 weeks after starting pembrolizumab. The CDR3 DNA reads as TGTGCCAGCAGAACCGACCCGCGTCAGGGGAACACTGAAGCTTTCTTT. As protein: CASRTDPRQGNTEAFF.